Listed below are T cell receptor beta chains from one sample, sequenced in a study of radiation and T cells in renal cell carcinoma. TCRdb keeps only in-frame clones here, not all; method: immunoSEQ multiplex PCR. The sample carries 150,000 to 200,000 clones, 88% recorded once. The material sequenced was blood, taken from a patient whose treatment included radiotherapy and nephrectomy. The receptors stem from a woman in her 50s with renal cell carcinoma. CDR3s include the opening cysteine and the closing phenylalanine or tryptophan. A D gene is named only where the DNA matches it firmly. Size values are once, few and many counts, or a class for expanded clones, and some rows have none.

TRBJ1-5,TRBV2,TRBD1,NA,TGTGCCAGCAGTGACGACAGGGTGCTTAGTCAGCCCCAGCATTTT,CASSDDRVLSQPQHF
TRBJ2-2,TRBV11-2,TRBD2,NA,TGTGCCAGCGAGCCTAGCGGGAACACCGGGGAGCTGTTTTTT,CASEPSGNTGELFF
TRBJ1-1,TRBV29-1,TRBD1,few,TGCAGCGTTGAATCAGACAGGGTCACTGAAGCTTTCTTT,CSVESDRVTEAFF
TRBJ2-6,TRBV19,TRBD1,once,TGTGCCAGTAGTATGCCGGGACAGCTTAACTCTGGGGCCAACGTCCTGACTTTC,CASSMPGQLNSGANVLTF
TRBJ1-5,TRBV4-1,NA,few,TGCGCCAGCAGCCAAATCCCGAGCAATCAGCCCCAGCATTTT,CASSQIPSNQPQHF
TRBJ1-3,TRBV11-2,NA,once,TGTGCCAGCAGCTACGACGGACAGTCCTCTGGAAACACCATATATTTT,CASSYDGQSSGNTIYF
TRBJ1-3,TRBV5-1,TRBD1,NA,TGCGCCAGCAGCTACCGATCGGGACAGGGGACTGGAAACACCATATATTTT,CASSYRSGQGTGNTIYF
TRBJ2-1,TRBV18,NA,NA,TGTGCCAGCTCACCGACTCCAGGGGCCGATGAGCAGTTCTTC,CASSPTPGADEQFF
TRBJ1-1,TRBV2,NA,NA,TGTGCCAGCAGTGAATCCGGGTCAGGGACTGAAGCTTTCTTT,CASSESGSGTEAFF
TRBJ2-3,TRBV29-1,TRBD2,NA,TGCAGCGCCTCGGGGGGGCTATTCACAGATACGCAGTATTTT,CSASGGLFTDTQYF
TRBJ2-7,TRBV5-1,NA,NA,TGCGCCAGCAGCGTAGGGGGTAGCTCCTACGAGCAGTACTTC,CASSVGGSSYEQYF
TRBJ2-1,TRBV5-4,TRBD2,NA,TGTGCCAGCAGCTTGGGCGGGGGGCCGAGCTCCAATGAGCAGTTCTTC,CASSLGGGPSSNEQFF
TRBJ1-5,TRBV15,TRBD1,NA,TGTGCCACCAGCAGAGGGCAGGGGGTGGATCAGCCCCAGCATTTT,CATSRGQGVDQPQHF
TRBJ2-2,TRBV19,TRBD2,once,TGTGCCAGTACCGGACTAGCGGGGGCTACGAGCACCGGGGAGCTGTTTTTT,CASTGLAGATSTGELFF
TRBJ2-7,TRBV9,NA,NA,TGTGCCAGCAGCGTTGGAAGTGCCTACGAGCAGTACTTC,CASSVGSAYEQYF
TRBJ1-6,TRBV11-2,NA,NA,TGTGCCAGCAGCTCCCCTCAGGATTCACCCCTCCACTTT,CASSSPQDSPLHF
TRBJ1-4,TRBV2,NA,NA,TGTGCCAGCAATCGGGCAGGGTATAGAGAAAAACTGTTTTTT,CASNRAGYREKLFF
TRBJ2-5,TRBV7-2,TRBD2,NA,TGTGCCAGCAGCCCCCAGCGGGGAGGAGGCGAGACCCAGTACTTC,CASSPQRGGGETQYF
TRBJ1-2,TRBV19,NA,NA,TGTGCCAGTAGCTCTCTGGCAGCCAGTAACCTAAGGGATGGCTACACCTTC,CASSSLAASNLRDGYTF
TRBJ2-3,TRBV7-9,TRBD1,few,TGTGCCAGCAGCTTAGGGACAGGGGGCAGAAACACAGATACGCAGTATTTT,CASSLGTGGRNTDTQYF
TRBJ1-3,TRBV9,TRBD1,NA,TGTGCCAGCAGCCCCCAAGGACAGGGGGCTGGAAACACCATATATTTT,CASSPQGQGAGNTIYF
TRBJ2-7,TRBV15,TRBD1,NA,TGTGCCACCAGCGGGGGACAGTTCTACGAGCAGTACTTC,CATSGGQFYEQYF
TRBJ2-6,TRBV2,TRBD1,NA,TGTGCCAGCAGCCGAAGGACAGGGAGCTCTGGGGCCAACGTCCTGACTTTC,CASSRRTGSSGANVLTF
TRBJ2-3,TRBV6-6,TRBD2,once,TGTGCCAGCAGCCCCCAAGGGGCGGGGGGCACAGATACGCAGTATTTT,CASSPQGAGGTDTQYF
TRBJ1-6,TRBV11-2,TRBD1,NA,TGTGCCAGCAGCACCCGAACAGGGGGCAATTCACCCCTCCACTTT,CASSTRTGGNSPLHF
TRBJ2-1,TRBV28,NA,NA,TGTGCCAGCAGACTGCTCAGGGTCGGTGAGCAGTTCTTC,CASRLLRVGEQFF
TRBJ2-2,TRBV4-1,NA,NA,TGCGCCAGCAGCCAAGCCACTCCGGCGGTTTCCGCCGGGGAGCTGTTTTTT,CASSQATPAVSAGELFF
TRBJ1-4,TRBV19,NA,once,TGTGCCAGTAGTCAGGGATGGACTAATGAAAAACTGTTTTTT,CASSQGWTNEKLFF
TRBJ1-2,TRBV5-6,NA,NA,TGTGCCAGCAGCCGCTTTGGGGGCCCTCCGGGCACCTTC,CASSRFGGPPGTF
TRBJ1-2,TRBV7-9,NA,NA,TGTGCCAGCAGCTTAGAGGGGGAGAACTATGGCTACACCTTC,CASSLEGENYGYTF
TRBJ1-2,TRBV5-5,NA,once,TGTGCCAGCAGCTCCGGTTTTTCTTCCGCAGATGGCTACACCTTC,CASSSGFSSADGYTF
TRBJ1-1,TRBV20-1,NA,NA,TGCAGTGCTAGAGAAAACACTGAAGCTTTCTTT,CSARENTEAFF
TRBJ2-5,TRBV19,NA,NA,TGTGCCAGTAGTATTAGCTGGGGGCTCCAAGAGACCCAGTACTTC,CASSISWGLQETQYF
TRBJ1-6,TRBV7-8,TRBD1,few,TGTGCCAGCAGCCTGCTAGAGGGACAGCAAGGTCCCTATAATTCACCCCTCCACTTT,CASSLLEGQQGPYNSPLHF
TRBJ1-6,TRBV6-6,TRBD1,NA,TGTGCCAGCACCTTACAGGGGTGGGATTCACCCCTCCACTTT,CASTLQGWDSPLHF
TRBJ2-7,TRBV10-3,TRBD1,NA,TGTGCCATCAGCCCCGGATTGGGACAGACCTCCTACGAGCAGTACTTC,CAISPGLGQTSYEQYF
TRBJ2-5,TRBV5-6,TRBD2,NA,TGTGCCAGCAGCGCCCCGGGACTAGCGGGGCAAGAGACCCAGTACTTC,CASSAPGLAGQETQYF
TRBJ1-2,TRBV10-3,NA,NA,TGTGCCATCAGTGAGTCAATAGTAGGGTACGGCTACACCTTC,CAISESIVGYGYTF
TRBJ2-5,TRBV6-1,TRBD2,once,TGTGCCAGCGGTAGGAGCGGGGGGGCGGAAGAGACCCAGTACTTC,CASGRSGGAEETQYF
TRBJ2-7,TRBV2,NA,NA,TGTGCCAGCAGTGACCCAGGGGGGCCCTACGAGCAGTACTTC,CASSDPGGPYEQYF
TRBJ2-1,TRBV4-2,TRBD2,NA,TGTGCCAGCAGCCGCAGACTCGGGGGGTCCTCCTACAATGAGCAGTTCTTC,CASSRRLGGSSYNEQFF
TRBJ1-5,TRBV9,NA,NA,TGTGCCAGCAGCGTAGTTAATCAGCCCCAGCATTTT,CASSVVNQPQHF
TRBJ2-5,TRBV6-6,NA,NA,TGTGCCAGCAGTACCCAAGAGACCCAGTACTTC,CASSTQETQYF
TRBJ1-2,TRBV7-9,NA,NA,TGTGCCAGCAGCTACAACGGGGGGAGGTCTAACTATGGCTACACCTTC,CASSYNGGRSNYGYTF
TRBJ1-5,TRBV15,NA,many,TGTGCCACCAGCAGAGATGTCACGGGGGCGGTTCAGCCCCAGCATTTT,CATSRDVTGAVQPQHF
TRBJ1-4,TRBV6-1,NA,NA,TGTGCCAGCAGTGAAGCGCTTTGGCGGATTAATGAAAAACTGTTTTTT,CASSEALWRINEKLFF
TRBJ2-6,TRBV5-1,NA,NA,TGCGCCAGCAGCTTGGAGGGAAGCTCTGGGGCCAACGTCCTGACTTTC,CASSLEGSSGANVLTF
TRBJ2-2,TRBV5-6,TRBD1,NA,TGTGCCAGCAGCTTGAGGGACAGGGGGCAGACCGGGGAGCTGTTTTTT,CASSLRDRGQTGELFF
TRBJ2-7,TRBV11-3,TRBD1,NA,TGTGCCAGCAGCTTGCGAACAGGGGGGTTCGGAGAGCAGTACTTC,CASSLRTGGFGEQYF